These T cell receptor beta chains were read from a single sample in a study of cytomegalovirus exposure and HLA in healthy donors. The data were produced by immunoSEQ multiplex PCR, yet TCRdb's version contains in-frame clones alone and is incomplete. The data contain about 140,000 clones, around 88% of them singletons. Material: PBMCs. These receptor sequences come from a woman under 30 in good health and CMV-seropositive. The CDR3 runs from the conserved cysteine through the conserved F or W. D genes are given only for firm matches. For some rows the clone size is stated as once, few or many, or as a class when expanded; others skip it.

J: TRBJ2-1
size: .
D: TRBD2
V: TRBV5-5
DNA: TGTGCCAGCAGCTCGCTCCCGCTCTCCCTAGCGGGAGTTAATGAGCAGTTCTTC
CDR3: CASSSLPLSLAGVNEQFF

J: TRBJ2-1
size: .
D: TRBD1
V: TRBV27
DNA: TGTGCCAGCAGGAGGGGGCACAGGGACTACAATGAGCAGTTCTTC
CDR3: CASRRGHRDYNEQFF

J: TRBJ2-2
size: .
D: TRBD1
V: TRBV27
DNA: TGTGCCAGCAGACAGACAGGGGGCGCCAGGGAGCTGTTTTTT
CDR3: CASRQTGGARELFF

J: TRBJ2-1
size: .
D: TRBD1
V: TRBV6-5
DNA: TGTGCCAGCAGCAAAAGGACAGGGGGAAATGAGCAGTTCTTC
CDR3: CASSKRTGGNEQFF

J: TRBJ1-2
size: few
D: .
V: TRBV19
DNA: TGTGCCAGTAGTATCGCTGGGAGAGGGATTTATGGCTACACCTTC
CDR3: CASSIAGRGIYGYTF

J: TRBJ2-7
size: .
D: TRBD1
V: TRBV18
DNA: TGTGCCAGCTCATGGACAGGGAATTACGAGCAGTACTTC
CDR3: CASSWTGNYEQYF

J: TRBJ1-2
size: .
D: TRBD1
V: TRBV19
DNA: TGTGCCAGTAGCTCACAGGGGCTGTCAGGTTATGGCTACACCTTC
CDR3: CASSSQGLSGYGYTF

J: TRBJ2-1
size: .
D: TRBD2
V: TRBV5-1
DNA: TGCGCCAGCAGCCTCCGCCCTAGCGGGAGGGTGGGGAATGAGCAGTTCTTC
CDR3: CASSLRPSGRVGNEQFF

J: TRBJ2-7
size: few
D: TRBD1
V: TRBV5-1
DNA: TGCGCCAGCAGCTTGGAGGGGGCAGCCTCCTACGAGCAGTACTTC
CDR3: CASSLEGAASYEQYF

J: TRBJ1-1
size: .
D: TRBD1
V: TRBV27
DNA: TGTGCCAGCGGAAACAGGGGGTGGTACACTGAAGCTTTCTTT
CDR3: CASGNRGWYTEAFF

J: TRBJ1-3
size: .
D: .
V: TRBV4-2
DNA: TGTGCCAGCAGCCAAGAGGCAGTAACTGGAAACACCATATATTTT
CDR3: CASSQEAVTGNTIYF

J: TRBJ1-6
size: .
D: .
V: TRBV27
DNA: TGTGCCAGCAGTTTGCAGGGGCGTCCGTCTTCACCCCTCCACTTT
CDR3: CASSLQGRPSSPLHF

J: TRBJ2-1
size: .
D: TRBD2
V: TRBV13
DNA: TGTGCCAGCAGCCCTGGGACTAGCGGGATGGGCTACAATGAGCAGTTCTTC
CDR3: CASSPGTSGMGYNEQFF

J: TRBJ2-7
size: .
D: TRBD1
V: TRBV6-1
DNA: TGTGCCAGCAGCCGAGGCAGGGGGCCATACGAGCAGTACTTC
CDR3: CASSRGRGPYEQYF

J: TRBJ1-1
size: .
D: .
V: TRBV7-8
DNA: TGTGCCAGCAGCCCCCGCGGGGTGTACACTGAAGCTTTCTTT
CDR3: CASSPRGVYTEAFF

J: TRBJ1-6
size: .
D: .
V: TRBV19
DNA: TGTGCCAGTAGTATGAAGATTAGGGGAAATTCACCCCTCCACTTT
CDR3: CASSMKIRGNSPLHF

J: TRBJ1-1
size: .
D: .
V: TRBV6-4
DNA: TGTGCCAGCAGTGGACAGTTGAACACTGAAGCTTTCTTT
CDR3: CASSGQLNTEAFF

J: TRBJ2-2
size: .
D: .
V: TRBV9
DNA: TGTGCCAGCAGCGTAGTAGGTAGCAGGAACACCGGGGAGCTGTTTTTT
CDR3: CASSVVGSRNTGELFF

J: TRBJ1-2
size: .
D: .
V: TRBV5-1
DNA: TGCGCCAGCAGCTTATCCGGGTTTGGAGGCTACACCTTC
CDR3: CASSLSGFGGYTF

J: TRBJ2-3
size: .
D: TRBD2
V: TRBV29-1
DNA: TGCAGCGTTGAAATGGCGGGAGGGAGAGATACGCAGTATTTT
CDR3: CSVEMAGGRDTQYF

J: TRBJ2-2
size: few
D: .
V: TRBV2
DNA: TGTGCCAGCAATCACGGCAGGGACACCGGGGAGCTGTTTTTT
CDR3: CASNHGRDTGELFF

J: TRBJ2-7
size: .
D: .
V: TRBV14
DNA: TGTGCCAGCAGCCAAGTTATGGGGGCGAGCTCCTACGAGCAGTACTTC
CDR3: CASSQVMGASSYEQYF

J: TRBJ2-3
size: .
D: .
V: TRBV27
DNA: TGTGCCAGCAGCCTTACTCGCACAGATACGCAGTATTTT
CDR3: CASSLTRTDTQYF

J: TRBJ2-3
size: .
D: TRBD2
V: TRBV6-5
DNA: TGTGCCAGCAGTTACGGAGCGGGGGCAAGCACAGATACGCAGTATTTT
CDR3: CASSYGAGASTDTQYF

J: TRBJ2-1
size: .
D: .
V: TRBV15
DNA: TGTGCCACCAGCAGAGATCGGGTGCCCGCCAATGAGCAGTTCTTC
CDR3: CATSRDRVPANEQFF

J: TRBJ1-6
size: few
D: .
V: TRBV9
DNA: TGTGCCAGCAGCGCATCAGGTTACTATTCACCCCTCCACTTT
CDR3: CASSASGYYSPLHF

J: TRBJ1-1
size: .
D: TRBD1
V: TRBV18
DNA: TGTGCCAGCTCACCCAACAGGGGAGTGAACACTGAAGCTTTCTTT
CDR3: CASSPNRGVNTEAFF

J: TRBJ1-5
size: .
D: .
V: TRBV19
DNA: TGTGCCAGTAGTACTCATGGACTCGATAGCAATCAGCCCCAGCATTTT
CDR3: CASSTHGLDSNQPQHF

J: TRBJ2-1
size: once
D: TRBD2
V: TRBV11-2
DNA: TGTGCCAGCAGCTTCGAGGGGCTGGCGGGAGTAGTCTACAATGAGCAGTTCTTC
CDR3: CASSFEGLAGVVYNEQFF

J: TRBJ2-1
size: once
D: .
V: TRBV7-2
DNA: TGTGCCAGCAGCGTGGACAGCTACAATGAGCAGTTCTTC
CDR3: CASSVDSYNEQFF

J: TRBJ1-5
size: .
D: .
V: TRBV23-1
DNA: TGCGCCAGCAGTCAATTGCGATATCTAAAACTGAATCAGCCCCAGCATTTT
CDR3: CASSQLRYLKLNQPQHF

J: TRBJ1-1
size: .
D: .
V: TRBV7-2
DNA: TGTGCCAGCAGCTTAGTGGGTGTGGGAGGAGCTTTCTTT
CDR3: CASSLVGVGGAFF

J: TRBJ2-2
size: .
D: TRBD2
V: TRBV5-1
DNA: TGCGCCAGCAGCCCGGGACTAGCGGGGACCTACGGGGAGCTGTTTTTT
CDR3: CASSPGLAGTYGELFF

J: TRBJ1-1
size: .
D: .
V: TRBV19
DNA: TGTGCCACCCGGGGGGGGGACACTGAAGCTTTCTTT
CDR3: CATRGGDTEAFF

J: TRBJ1-5
size: .
D: .
V: TRBV2
DNA: TGTGCCAGCAGTGGGCGGAACAATCAGCCCCAGCATTTT
CDR3: CASSGRNNQPQHF

J: TRBJ2-1
size: .
D: TRBD1
V: TRBV28
DNA: TGTGCCAGCAGTGCCTTTGCCGGGACAGGGGGCTTCAATGAGCAGTTCTTC
CDR3: CASSAFAGTGGFNEQFF

J: TRBJ2-1
size: .
D: .
V: TRBV28
DNA: TGTGCCACGGATCCAGGGGGGAGGAGCTACAATGAGCAGTTCTTC
CDR3: CATDPGGRSYNEQFF